This note documents a single T cell receptor (beta chain) sequence. This clonotype showed up many times. Its antigen remains unidentified. Base-call qualities are not available, and no considerably larger clone is one nucleotide away. The data stem from a study of patients and donors after allogeneic stem cell transplantation (dated by TCRdb to about 2020). Receptor libraries were prepared by RT-PCR. TCRdb shows the sequencer as NextSeq 550. Using fastp trimming at Q25 and MiXCR clonotype assembly, TCRdb reanalyzed the public sequencing data and kept in-frame beta chains. Entries are consolidated by CDR3 protein sequence, retaining the most common genes and DNA. The sample records fewer than 200,000 distinct CDR3 sequences, about 32% of which are singletons. Jointly, the top ten make up roughly 3.2% of the sample. CDR1 SEHNR and CDR2 FQNEAQ were looked up in the germline V gene (reference sequence). CDR3 length: 15 amino acids, cysteine to phenylalanine. Just the 45-base CDR3 DNA is kept, in frame starting at base 1. The germline V and J ends show losses of 4 bases and 9 bases respectively, and no gene match explains 7 bases of the junction.

The receptor chain draws on TRBV7-9 and TRBJ1-6; 9 central bases correspond to TRBD1. The sequence derives from a human donor who was either an allogeneic HSCT recipient or a stem cell or donor lymphocyte infusion donor (not recorded which). It is not recorded whose cells these are; they may come from a transplant donor. The material sequenced was blood, either unsorted or a sorted T cell fraction (not recorded which). DNA sequence: TGTGCCAGCAGCTCTCAACAGGGGGCGGTTTCACCCCTCCACTTT. Protein translation: CASSSQQGAVSPLHF.